The 9 T cell receptor beta chains below come from one sample, sequenced in a study of shared clonotypes between healthy human individuals (TCRdb year 2020). The protocol used for the library was the immunoSEQ multiplex PCR assay. TCRdb holds this immuneACCESS table with in-frame rearrangements only. Some clones are missing; in checked studies, unresolved V genes explain under half, and the rest has no known cause. The sample includes roughly 1.5 million clones, with 95% to 99% observed a single time. Of the sample, roughly 0.45% falls within the top ten clones. Material: naive CD4+ T cells sorted from blood. Sample cell subset or site, as interpreted from the label and publication: CD45RA+ positively selected. These receptor sequences come from a man aged 25-40 years in good health.

The chain combines TRBV7-2 with TRBJ1-1; maybe TRBD1 (6 bases). The CDR3 covers 16 residues. The germline V and J ends were trimmed by 10 bases and 3 bases, with 24 bases remaining between them. Per germline, CDR1 SGHTA and CDR2 FQGNSA. Written as DNA, the CDR3 is TGTGCCACATCAGGGGTTGCTCATGCCATCTACACTGAAGCTTTCTTT. Translating gives CATSGVAHAIYTEAFF.

This rearrangement joins TRBV28 to TRBJ1-5; D ambiguous. V lost 5 bases and J 9 bases, leaving 11 bases between the germline ends. The CDR3 length is 12 residues. Germline lookup yields CDR1 MDHEN and CDR2 SYDVKM. The CDR3 sequence: CASSVGKRPQHF. The CDR3 DNA is TGTGCCAGCAGTGTGGGCAAACGGCCCCAGCATTTT.

V usage is TRBV5-6 and J usage is TRBJ1-4; no firm D call. V dropped 3 bases and J dropped 3 bases, with 6 bases sitting between them. CDR3 size: 13 residues. Germline assignment: CDR1 SGHDT and CDR2 YYEEEE. The CDR3 nucleotides read TGTGCCAGCAGCTACGGGCCTAATGAAAAACTGTTTTTT. This encodes CASSYGPNEKLFF.

This chain joins TRBV28 and TRBJ2-7; tentatively, D is TRBD1 or TRBD2 (6 bases each). Germline V lookup: CDR1 MDHEN, CDR2 SYDVKM. V gave up 3 bases and J gave up 1 base, with 10 bases separating them. The CDR3 extends over 14 amino acids. The CDR3 sequence: CASSFGGPSYEQYF. The CDR3 nucleotides read TGTGCCAGCAGTTTCGGGGGCCCTTCCTACGAGCAGTACTTC.

The rearrangement links TRBV10-3 to TRBJ2-1, with TRBD2 matching 8 bases. CDR1 and CDR2 from the germline V gene are ENHRY and SYGVKD. This CDR3 is built from 16 residues. V was pared by 5 bases and J by 7 bases, with 13 bases of the junction left unmatched. The CDR3 region has the DNA TGTGCCATCAGTCACCCCGCTGGCGGGAGGTATAATGAGCAGTTCTTC. Its protein is CAISHPAGGRYNEQFF.

This clone was detected only a few times. This sample includes further DNA sequences coding for the same CDR3. The CDR3 DNA sequence: TGTGCCAGCAGTTCCAACTATGGCTACACCTTC. It specifies CASSSNYGYTF. The chain joins TRBV28 to TRBJ1-2, with D uncertain. Trimming stripped 4 bases from V and 2 bases from J, with 2 bases between. The V gene's germline CDR1 is MDHEN and CDR2 SYDVKM. This CDR3 is 11 amino acids long.

With regard to this clone: Other DNA sequences of this sample code for an identical CDR3. V and J are TRBV5-1 and TRBJ1-3; the D gene is possibly TRBD1 (5 bases). The germline V and J ends were trimmed by 0 bases and 0 bases, with 7 bases remaining between them. Per the germline V gene, CDR1 is SGHRS and CDR2 is YFSETQ. CDR3 length equals 15 residues. As DNA, the CDR3 is TGCGCCAGCAGCTTGGTGGGGGACTCTGGAAACACCATATATTTT. Its translation: CASSLVGDSGNTIYF. The whole variable domain, remainder taken from reference TRBV5-1 and TRBJ1-3, is KAGVTQTPRYLIKTRGQQVTLSCSPISGHRSVSWYQQTPGQGLQFLFEYFSETQRNKGNFPGRFSGRQFSNSRSEMNVSTLELGDSALYLCASSLVGDSGNTIYFGEGSWLTVV.

V usage is TRBV5-5 and J usage is TRBJ2-7, with D perhaps TRBD2 (6 bases). Germline CDR1 is SGHKS and CDR2 is YYEKEE (reference sequence). Trimming cost V 0 bases and J 2 bases, with 12 bases left between them. The CDR3 runs 15 residues. The CDR3 sequence is CASSLGGTATYEQYF. The CDR3 DNA reads TGTGCCAGCAGCTTGGGCGGGACCGCGACCTACGAGCAGTACTTC.

V and J are TRBV5-1 and TRBJ2-5; D ambiguous. V lost 2 bases, J lost 5 bases, and 10 bases lay in between. This CDR3 contains 13 residues. Germline CDR1 reads SGHRS; CDR2 reads YFSETQ. The CDR3 loop is CASSFGARETQYF. DNA for the CDR3: TGCGCCAGCAGCTTCGGTGCCAGGGAGACCCAGTACTTC.